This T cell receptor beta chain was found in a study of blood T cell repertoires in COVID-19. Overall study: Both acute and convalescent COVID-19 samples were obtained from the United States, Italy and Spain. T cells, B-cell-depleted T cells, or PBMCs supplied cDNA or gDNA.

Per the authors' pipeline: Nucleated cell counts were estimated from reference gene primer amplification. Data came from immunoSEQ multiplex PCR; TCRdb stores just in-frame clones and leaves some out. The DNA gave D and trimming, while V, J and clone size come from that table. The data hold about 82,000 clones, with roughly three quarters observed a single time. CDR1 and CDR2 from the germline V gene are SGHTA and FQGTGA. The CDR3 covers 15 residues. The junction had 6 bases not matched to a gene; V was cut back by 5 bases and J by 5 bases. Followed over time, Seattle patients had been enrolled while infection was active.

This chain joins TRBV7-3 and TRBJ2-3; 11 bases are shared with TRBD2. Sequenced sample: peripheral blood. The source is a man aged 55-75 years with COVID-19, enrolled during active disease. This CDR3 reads CASSRSGGAVDTQYF. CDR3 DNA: TGTGCCAGCAGCCGTAGCGGGGGGGCCGTAGATACGCAGTATTTT.